The TCR beta chain under discussion was sequenced for a study of T cell repertoires in cytomegalovirus infection. This CDR3 is built from 12 residues. Study-level results: There were carriers of CMV plus the relevant HLA, and cumulative public TCR beta family frequency identified them.

Regarding this clonotype: Its antigen is currently unknown. The junction does not match germline at one end; this may be a read error.

Via MiXCR, TCRdb re-called the reads, giving one row per CDR3 protein. The sample holds hundreds of thousands of distinct CDR3 sequences; approximately 30% are singletons and the top ten take around 11%. The chain is built from TRBV12-3 or TRBV12-4 and TRBJ2-3, with TRBD1 matching 10 bases. This TCR was recovered from a human donor in good health (CMV status not recorded). Some clones in this sample may be carry-over from other donors' samples. Sequencing used cultured CD8+ T cells from PBMCs, obtained from culture after CMV antigen stimulation. The DNA of the CDR3 is TGTGCCAGCAGCCCGCCGGGACAGGGGACGGATTTT. It encodes CASSPPGQGTDF.